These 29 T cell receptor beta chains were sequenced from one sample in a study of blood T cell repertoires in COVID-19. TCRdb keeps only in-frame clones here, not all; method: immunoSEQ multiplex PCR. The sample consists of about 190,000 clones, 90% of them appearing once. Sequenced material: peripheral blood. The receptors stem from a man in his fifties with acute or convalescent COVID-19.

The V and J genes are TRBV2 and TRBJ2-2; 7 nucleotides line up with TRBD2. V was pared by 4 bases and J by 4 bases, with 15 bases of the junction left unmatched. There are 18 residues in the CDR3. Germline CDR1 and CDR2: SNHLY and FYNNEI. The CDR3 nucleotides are TGTGCCAGCAGTGCCACTCAACTTAAGGGACTACTCACCGGGGAGCTGTTTTTT. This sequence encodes CASSATQLKGLLTGELFF.

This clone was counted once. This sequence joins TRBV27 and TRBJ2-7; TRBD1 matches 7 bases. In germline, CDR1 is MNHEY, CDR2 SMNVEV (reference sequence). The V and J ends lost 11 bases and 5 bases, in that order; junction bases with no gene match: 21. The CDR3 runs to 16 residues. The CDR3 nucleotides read TGTGCCGTAAATATTTCCTCCGGGACAGCGCCAAACGAGCAGTACGTC. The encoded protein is CAVNISSGTAPNEQYV.

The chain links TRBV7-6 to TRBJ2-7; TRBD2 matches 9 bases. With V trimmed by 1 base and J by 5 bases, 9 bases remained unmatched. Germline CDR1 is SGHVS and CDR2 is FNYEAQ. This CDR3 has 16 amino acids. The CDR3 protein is CASSLVASGIPDEQYF. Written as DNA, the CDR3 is TGTGCCAGCAGCTTAGTGGCTAGCGGGATCCCCGACGAGCAGTACTTC.

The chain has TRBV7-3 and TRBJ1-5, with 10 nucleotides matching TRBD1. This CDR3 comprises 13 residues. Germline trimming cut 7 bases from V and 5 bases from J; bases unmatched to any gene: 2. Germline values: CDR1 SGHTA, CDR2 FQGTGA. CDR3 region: CASNGTGDQPQHF. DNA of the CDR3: TGTGCCAGCAATGGGACAGGGGATCAGCCCCAGCATTTT.

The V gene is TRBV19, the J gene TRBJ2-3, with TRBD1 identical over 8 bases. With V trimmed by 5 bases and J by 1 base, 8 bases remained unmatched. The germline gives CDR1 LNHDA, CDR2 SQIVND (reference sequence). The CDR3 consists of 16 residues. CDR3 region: CASSFLDRAGTDTQYF. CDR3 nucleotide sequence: TGTGCCAGTAGTTTCCTGGACAGGGCCGGCACAGATACGCAGTATTTT.

The CDR3 spells CASGLVQAYGTYGSYNEQFF. CDR3 nucleotide sequence: TGTGCTAGTGGTTTGGTCCAGGCTTACGGGACTTACGGCTCCTACAATGAGCAGTTCTTC. The chain is built from TRBV12-5 and TRBJ2-1; D is possibly TRBD2 (6 bases). The germline V gene encodes CDR1 LGHNT and CDR2 FRNRAP. V was pared by 0 bases and J by 0 bases, with 21 bases between. The CDR3 has 20 amino acids.

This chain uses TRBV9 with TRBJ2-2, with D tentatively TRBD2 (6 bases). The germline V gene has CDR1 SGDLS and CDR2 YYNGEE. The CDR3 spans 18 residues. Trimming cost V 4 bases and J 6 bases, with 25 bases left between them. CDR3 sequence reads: CASSSGLRRGSLAGELFF. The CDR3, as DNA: TGTGCCAGCAGCAGCGGCCTCCGGAGGGGTTCATTGGCCGGGGAGCTGTTTTTT.

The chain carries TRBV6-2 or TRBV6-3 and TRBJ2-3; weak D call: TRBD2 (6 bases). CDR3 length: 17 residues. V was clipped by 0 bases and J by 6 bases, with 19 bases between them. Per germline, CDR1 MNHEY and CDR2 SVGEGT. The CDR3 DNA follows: TGTGCCAGCAGTTACTCGTATGGGACTCCCAATATGGATACGCAGTATTTT. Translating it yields CASSYSYGTPNMDTQYF.

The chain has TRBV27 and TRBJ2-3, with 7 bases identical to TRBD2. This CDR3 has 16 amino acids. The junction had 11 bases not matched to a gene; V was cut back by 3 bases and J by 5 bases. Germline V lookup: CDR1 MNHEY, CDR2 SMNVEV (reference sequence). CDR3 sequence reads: CASSFVAGEYVDTQYF. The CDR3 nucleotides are TGTGCCAGCAGTTTTGTGGCGGGAGAATACGTAGATACGCAGTATTTT.

The CDR3 here is CASSLSYQGYLHF. DNA for the CDR3: TGTGCCAGCAGTTTATCGTATCAGGGATACCTCCACTTT. V is TRBV27 and J is TRBJ1-6; D may be TRBD1 (5 bases). The CDR3 runs 13 residues. CDR1 and CDR2 (germline): MNHEY, SMNVEV (reference sequence). Deletions cut 0 bases from V and 15 bases from J, with 12 bases between.

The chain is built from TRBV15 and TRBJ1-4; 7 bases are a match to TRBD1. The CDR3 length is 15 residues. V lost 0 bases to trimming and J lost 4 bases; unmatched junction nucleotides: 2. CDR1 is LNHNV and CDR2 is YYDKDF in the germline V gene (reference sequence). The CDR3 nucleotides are TGTGCCACCAGCAGAGACCGGGACAGTAATGAAAAACTGTTTTTT. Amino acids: CATSRDRDSNEKLFF.

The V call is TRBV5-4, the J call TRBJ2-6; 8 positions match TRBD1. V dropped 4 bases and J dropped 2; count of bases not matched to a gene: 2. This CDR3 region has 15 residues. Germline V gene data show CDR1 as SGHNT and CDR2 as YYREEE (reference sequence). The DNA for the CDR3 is TGTGCCAGCAGCGCAGGGGGCGCTGGGGCCAACGTCCTGACTTTC. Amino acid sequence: CASSAGGAGANVLTF.

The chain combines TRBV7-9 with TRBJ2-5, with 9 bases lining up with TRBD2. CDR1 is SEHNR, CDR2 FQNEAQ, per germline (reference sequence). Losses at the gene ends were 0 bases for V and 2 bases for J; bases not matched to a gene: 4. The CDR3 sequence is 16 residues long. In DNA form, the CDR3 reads TGTGCCAGCAGCTTAGCGACTAGCGGCCTTCAAGAGACCCAGTACTTC. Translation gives CASSLATSGLQETQYF.

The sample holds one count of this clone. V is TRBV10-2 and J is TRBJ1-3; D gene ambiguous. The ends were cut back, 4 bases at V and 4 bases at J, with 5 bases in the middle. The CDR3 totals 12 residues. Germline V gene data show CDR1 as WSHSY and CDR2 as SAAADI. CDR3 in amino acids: CASSVQGNTIYF. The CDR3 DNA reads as TGCGCCAGCAGTGTCCAAGGAAACACCATATATTTT.

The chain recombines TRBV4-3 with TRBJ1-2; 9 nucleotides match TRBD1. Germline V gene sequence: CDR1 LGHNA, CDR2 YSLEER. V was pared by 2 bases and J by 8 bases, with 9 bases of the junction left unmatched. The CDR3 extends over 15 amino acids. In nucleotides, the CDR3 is TGCGCCAGCAGCCAAACAGGGGGCCGGTTTTACGGCTACACCTTC. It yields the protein CASSQTGGRFYGYTF.

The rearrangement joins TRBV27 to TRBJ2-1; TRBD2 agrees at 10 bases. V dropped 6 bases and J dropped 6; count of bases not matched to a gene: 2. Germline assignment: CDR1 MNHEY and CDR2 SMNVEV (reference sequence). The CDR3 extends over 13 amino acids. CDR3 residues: CASRRTSGNEQFF. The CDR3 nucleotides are TGTGCCAGCAGACGGACTAGCGGCAATGAGCAGTTCTTC.

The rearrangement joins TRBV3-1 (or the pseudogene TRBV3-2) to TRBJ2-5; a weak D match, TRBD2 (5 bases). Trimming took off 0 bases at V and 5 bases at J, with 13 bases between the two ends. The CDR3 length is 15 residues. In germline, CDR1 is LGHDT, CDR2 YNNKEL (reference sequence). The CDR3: CASSQDHSGGETQYF. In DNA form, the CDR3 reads TGTGCCAGCAGCCAAGATCACAGCGGTGGGGAGACCCAGTACTTC.

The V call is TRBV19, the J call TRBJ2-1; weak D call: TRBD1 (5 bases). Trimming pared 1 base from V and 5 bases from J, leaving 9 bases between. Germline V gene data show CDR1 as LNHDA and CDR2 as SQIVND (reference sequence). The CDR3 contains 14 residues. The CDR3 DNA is TGTGCCAGTAGTATAGGACAGTTCGACAATGAGCAGTTCTTC. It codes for CASSIGQFDNEQFF.

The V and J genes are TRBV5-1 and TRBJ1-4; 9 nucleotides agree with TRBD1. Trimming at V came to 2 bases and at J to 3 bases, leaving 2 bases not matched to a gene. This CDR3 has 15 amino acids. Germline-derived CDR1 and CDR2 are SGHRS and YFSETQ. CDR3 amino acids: CASSLQGAANEKLFF. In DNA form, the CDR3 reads TGCGCCAGCAGCTTACAGGGGGCTGCTAATGAAAAACTGTTTTTT.

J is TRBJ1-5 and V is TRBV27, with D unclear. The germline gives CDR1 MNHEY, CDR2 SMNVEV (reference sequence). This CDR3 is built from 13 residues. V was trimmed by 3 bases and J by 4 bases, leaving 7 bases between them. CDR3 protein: CASSFYGNQPQHF. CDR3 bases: TGTGCCAGCAGTTTTTACGGGAATCAGCCCCAGCATTTT.

CDR3 protein: CASSGEGENQPQHF. DNA for the CDR3: TGTGCCAGCAGTGGGGAGGGGGAGAATCAGCCCCAGCATTTT. This sequence joins TRBV2 and TRBJ1-5; D is perhaps TRBD1 (6 bases). V was cut by 4 bases and J by 4 bases, with 11 bases left in between. This CDR3 contains 14 residues. Germline V gives CDR1 SNHLY, CDR2 FYNNEI.

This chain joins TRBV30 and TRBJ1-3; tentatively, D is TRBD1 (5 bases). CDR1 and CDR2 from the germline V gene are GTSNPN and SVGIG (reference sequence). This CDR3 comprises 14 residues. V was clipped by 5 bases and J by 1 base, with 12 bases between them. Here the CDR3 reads CAWSRGESGNTIYF. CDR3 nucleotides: TGTGCCTGGTCGCGGGGCGAGTCTGGAAACACCATATATTTT.

CDR3 in DNA: TGTGCCAGCAGCGTGGGTCGGCAGGGGCAATCACCCCTCCACTTT. Translating gives CASSVGRQGQSPLHF. This chain joins TRBV9 and TRBJ1-6; D possibly corresponds to TRBD1 (6 bases). The germline V gene encodes CDR1 SGDLS and CDR2 YYNGEE. This CDR3 is built from 15 residues. The V end was cut by 2 bases, the J end by 10 bases, with 16 bases between.

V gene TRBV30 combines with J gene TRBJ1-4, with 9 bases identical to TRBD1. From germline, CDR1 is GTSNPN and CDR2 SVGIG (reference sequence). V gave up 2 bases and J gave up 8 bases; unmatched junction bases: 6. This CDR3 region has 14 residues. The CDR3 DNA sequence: TGTGCCTGGAGTCTCGGGACAGGGCCCGAAAAACTGTTTTTT. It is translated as CAWSLGTGPEKLFF.

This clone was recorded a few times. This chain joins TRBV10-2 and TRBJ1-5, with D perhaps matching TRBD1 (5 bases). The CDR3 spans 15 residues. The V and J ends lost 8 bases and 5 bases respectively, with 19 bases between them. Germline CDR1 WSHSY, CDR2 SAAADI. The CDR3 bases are TGCGCCAGCGGACGAGGGGAGGGCTTGGATCAGCCCCAGCATTTT. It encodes CASGRGEGLDQPQHF.

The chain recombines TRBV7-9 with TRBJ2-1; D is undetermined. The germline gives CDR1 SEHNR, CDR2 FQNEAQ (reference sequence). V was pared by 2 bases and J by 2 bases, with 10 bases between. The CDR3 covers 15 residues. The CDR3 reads CASSLQAEPYNEQFF. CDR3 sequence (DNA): TGTGCCAGCAGCTTACAAGCCGAGCCCTACAATGAGCAGTTCTTC. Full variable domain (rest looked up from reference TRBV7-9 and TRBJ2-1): DTGVSQNPRHKITKRGQNVTFRCDPISEHNRLYWYRQTLGQGPEFLTYFQNEAQLEKSRLLSDRFSAERPKGSFSTLEIQRTEQGDSAMYLCASSLQAEPYNEQFFGPGTRLTVL.

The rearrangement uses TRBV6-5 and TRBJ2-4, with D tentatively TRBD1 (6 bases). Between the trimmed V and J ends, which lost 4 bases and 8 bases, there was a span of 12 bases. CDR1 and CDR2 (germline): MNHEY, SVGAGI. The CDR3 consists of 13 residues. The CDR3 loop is CASSFGQRHIQYF. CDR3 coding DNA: TGTGCCAGCAGTTTCGGACAGCGGCACATTCAGTACTTC.

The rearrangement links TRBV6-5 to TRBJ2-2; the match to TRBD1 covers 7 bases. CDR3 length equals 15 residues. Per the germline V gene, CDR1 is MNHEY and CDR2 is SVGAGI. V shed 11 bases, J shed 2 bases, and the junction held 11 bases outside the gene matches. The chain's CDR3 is CASGTVQANTGELFF. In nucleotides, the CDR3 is TGTGCCTCTGGGACAGTACAGGCTAACACCGGGGAGCTGTTTTTT.

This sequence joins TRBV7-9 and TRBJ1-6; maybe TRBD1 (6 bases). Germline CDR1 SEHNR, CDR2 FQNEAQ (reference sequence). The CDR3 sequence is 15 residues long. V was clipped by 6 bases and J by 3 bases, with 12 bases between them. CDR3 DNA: TGTGCCAGCAGTTCCCAGGGGTTCTATAATTCACCCCTCCACTTT. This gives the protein CASSSQGFYNSPLHF.